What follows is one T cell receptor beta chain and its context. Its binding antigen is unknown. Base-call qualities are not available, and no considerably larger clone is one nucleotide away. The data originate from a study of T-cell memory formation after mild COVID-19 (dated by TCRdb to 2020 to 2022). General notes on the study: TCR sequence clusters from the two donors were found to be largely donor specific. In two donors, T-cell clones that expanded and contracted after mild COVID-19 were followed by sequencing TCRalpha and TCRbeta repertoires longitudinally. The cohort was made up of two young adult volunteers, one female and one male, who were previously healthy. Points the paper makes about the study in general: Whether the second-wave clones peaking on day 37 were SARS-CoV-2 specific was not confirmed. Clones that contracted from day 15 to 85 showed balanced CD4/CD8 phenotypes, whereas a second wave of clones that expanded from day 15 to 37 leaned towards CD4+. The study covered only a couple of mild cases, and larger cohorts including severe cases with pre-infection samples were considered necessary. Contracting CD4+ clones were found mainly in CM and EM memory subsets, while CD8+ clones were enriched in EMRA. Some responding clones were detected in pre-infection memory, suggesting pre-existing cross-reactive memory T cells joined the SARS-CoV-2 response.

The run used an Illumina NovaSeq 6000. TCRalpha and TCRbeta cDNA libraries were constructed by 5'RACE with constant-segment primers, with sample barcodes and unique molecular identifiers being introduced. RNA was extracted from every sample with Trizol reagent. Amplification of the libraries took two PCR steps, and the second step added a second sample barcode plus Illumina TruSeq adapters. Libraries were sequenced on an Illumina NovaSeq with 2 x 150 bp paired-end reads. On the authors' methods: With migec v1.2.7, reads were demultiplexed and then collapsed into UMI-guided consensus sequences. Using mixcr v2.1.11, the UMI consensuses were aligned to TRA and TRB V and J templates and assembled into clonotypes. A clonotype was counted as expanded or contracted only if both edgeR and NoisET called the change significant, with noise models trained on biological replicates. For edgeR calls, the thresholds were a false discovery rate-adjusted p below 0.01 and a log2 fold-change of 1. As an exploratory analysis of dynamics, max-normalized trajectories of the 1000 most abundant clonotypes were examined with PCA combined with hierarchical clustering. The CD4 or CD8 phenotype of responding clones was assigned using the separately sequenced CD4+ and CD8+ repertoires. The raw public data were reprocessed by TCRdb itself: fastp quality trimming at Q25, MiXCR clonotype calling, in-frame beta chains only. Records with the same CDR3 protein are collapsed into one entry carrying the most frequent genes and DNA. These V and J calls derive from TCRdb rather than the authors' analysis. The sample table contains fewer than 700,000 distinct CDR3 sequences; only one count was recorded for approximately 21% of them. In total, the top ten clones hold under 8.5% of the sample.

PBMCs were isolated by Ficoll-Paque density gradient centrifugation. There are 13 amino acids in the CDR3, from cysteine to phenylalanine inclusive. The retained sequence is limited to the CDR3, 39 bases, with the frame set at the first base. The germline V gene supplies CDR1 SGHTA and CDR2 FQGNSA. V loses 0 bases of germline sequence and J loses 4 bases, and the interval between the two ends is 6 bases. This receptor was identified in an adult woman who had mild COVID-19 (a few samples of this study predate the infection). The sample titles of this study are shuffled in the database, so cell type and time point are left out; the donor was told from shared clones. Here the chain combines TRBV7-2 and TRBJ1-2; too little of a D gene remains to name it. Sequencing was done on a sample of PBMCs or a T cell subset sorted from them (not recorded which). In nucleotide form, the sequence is TGTGCCAGCAGCTTAGCGCTGGTCTATGGCTACACCTTC. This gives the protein CASSLALVYGYTF. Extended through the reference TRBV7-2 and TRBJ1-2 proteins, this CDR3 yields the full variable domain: GAGVSQSPSNKVTEKGKDVELRCDPISGHTALYWYRQSLGQGLEFLIYFQGNSAPDKSGLPSDRFSAERTGGSVSTLTIQRTQQEDSAVYLCASSLALVYGYTFGSGTRLTVV.